The clone carrying this T cell receptor (beta chain) was observed a handful of times. The antigen remains unidentified. Clones were sequenced by immunoSEQ multiplex PCR, and TCRdb holds only the in-frame ones, with some missing. Of 25,000 to 35,000 clones listed, roughly 70% were seen once; the top ten hold about 0.45%. V shed 8 bases and J shed 3 bases, with 11 bases lying between them. The CDR3 consists of 13 residues. Germline CDR1 and CDR2: SNHLY and FYNNEI. This sample stems from a study of STAT5B mutations in CD4+ large granular lymphocyte leukemia. Study-level results: Top patient clones used TRBV06 genes more often: 8/27 versus 2/35 in controls.

V usage is TRBV2 and J usage is TRBJ1-5; D unclear. The clonotype comes from a human donor in good health. The sample comprised CD4+ T cells from blood buffy coats. The CDR3 nucleotides read TGTGCCAGCGGGCCAGGAATCAATCAGCCCCAGCATTTT. It is translated as CASGPGINQPQHF. Full variable domain (missing parts from reference TRBV2 and TRBJ1-5): EPEVTQTPSHQVTQMGQEVILRCVPISNHLYFYWYRQILGQKVEFLVSFYNNEISEKSEIFDDQFSVERPDGSNFTLKIRSTKLEDSAMYFCASGPGINQPQHFGDGTRLSIL.